These 18 T cell receptor beta chains originate from one sample sequenced in a study of shared clonotypes between healthy human individuals. Assay: immunoSEQ multiplex PCR; the TCRdb copy retains only in-frame clones and omits some. The sample holds under 550,000 clones, around 96% seen once. The material sequenced was naive CD4+ T cells sorted from blood. Subset defined: CD45RA+ positively selected. The receptors stem from a woman aged 25 to 39 in good health.

V and J are TRBV28 and TRBJ1-1; D remains unclear. The CDR3 is made up of 12 amino acids. Trimming stripped 5 bases from V and 7 bases from J, with 11 bases between. Germline assignment: CDR1 MDHEN and CDR2 SYDVKM. CDR3 in DNA: TGTGCCAGCAGTGAAGGTAGAAATGAAGCTTTCTTT. The encoded protein is CASSEGRNEAFF. Based on the CDR3 plus reference TRBV28 and TRBJ1-1, the full variable domain is DVKVTQSSRYLVKRTGEKVFLECVQDMDHENMFWYRQDPGLGLRLIYFSYDVKMKEKGDIPEGYSVSREKKERFSLILESASTNQTSMYLCASSEGRNEAFFGQGTRLTVV.

This chain uses TRBV5-1 with TRBJ2-7; TRBD2 agrees at 11 bases. The CDR3 covers 17 residues. CDR1 is SGHRS, CDR2 YFSETQ, per germline. V lost 4 bases to trimming and J lost 4 bases; unmatched junction nucleotides: 13. The CDR3 bases are TGCGCCAGCAGCCCGACTAGCGGGGTTCCCTTCTCGTACGAGCAGTACTTC. Residues: CASSPTSGVPFSYEQYF.

This clone was found once. V and J are TRBV28 and TRBJ2-7; 10 nucleotides agree with TRBD1. The ends lost 5 bases at V and 2 bases at J; junction bases unmatched: 6. The CDR3 is made up of 15 amino acids. Per germline, CDR1 MDHEN and CDR2 SYDVKM. The CDR3 DNA reads as TGTGCCAGCAGTCGGGGACAGGGGAGAACCTACGAGCAGTACTTC. This translates into CASSRGQGRTYEQYF.

V usage is TRBV9 and J usage is TRBJ2-7; the match to TRBD1 covers 7 bases. CDR3 length: 14 residues. Per the germline V gene, CDR1 is SGDLS and CDR2 is YYNGEE. The V and J ends lost 3 bases and 6 bases, in that order; junction bases with no gene match: 9. The CDR3, as DNA: TGTGCCAGCAGCGGGGGGCCAGGGGGTCGCGAGCAGTACTTC. It codes for CASSGGPGGREQYF.

The DNA for the CDR3 is TGTGCCAGCAGTCCTAATAGCGGAGCACATTACAATGAGCAGTTCTTC. Translated: CASSPNSGAHYNEQFF. This chain uses TRBV7-3 with TRBJ2-1; D may be TRBD2 (6 bases). Germline values: CDR1 SGHTA, CDR2 FQGTGA. V lost 6 bases and J 4 bases, leaving 19 bases between the germline ends. The CDR3 is 16 amino acids.

The V call is TRBV9, the J call TRBJ2-5; 7 nucleotides agree with TRBD1. The germline V gene has CDR1 SGDLS and CDR2 YYNGEE. The CDR3 length is 15 residues. Trimming at V came to 3 bases and at J to 5 bases, leaving 10 bases not matched to a gene. CDR3 protein: CASSERGGYLETQYF. As DNA, the CDR3 is TGTGCCAGCAGCGAGAGAGGGGGCTACCTGGAGACCCAGTACTTC.

This clone was detected only once. The chain carries TRBV11-3 and TRBJ2-7; D ambiguous. CDR3 size: 12 residues. V was trimmed by 5 bases and J by 2 bases, leaving 7 bases between them. Germline V gene sequence: CDR1 SGHNT, CDR2 YENEEA. The DNA of the CDR3 is TGTGCCAGCAGCCCAACTACCTACGAGCAGTACTTC. Translation gives CASSPTTYEQYF.

This sequence joins TRBV27 and TRBJ2-5; 8 positions match TRBD1. V was pared by 0 bases and J by 2 bases, with 5 bases of the junction left unmatched. Germline-derived CDR1 and CDR2 are MNHEY and SMNVEV (reference sequence). The CDR3 covers 16 residues. For the CDR3, the DNA is TGTGCCAGCAGTTTATCAGGCAGGGGGCTTCAAGAGACCCAGTACTTC. It translates to CASSLSGRGLQETQYF.

The chain combines TRBV11-2 with TRBJ1-4, with D unresolved. Trimming left V 3 bases short and J 1 base short, with 15 bases between. This CDR3 comprises 17 residues. The V gene's germline CDR1 is SGHAT and CDR2 FQNNGV. The CDR3: CASSLGSSFQTNEKLFF. The DNA of the CDR3 is TGTGCCAGCAGCTTGGGCTCCTCTTTTCAAACTAATGAAAAACTGTTTTTT.

The V gene is TRBV5-1, the J gene TRBJ2-3, with a tentative D call TRBD1 (6 bases). Trimming took 3 bases from V and 3 from J, leaving 11 bases between them. Germline V CDR1 and CDR2: SGHRS, YFSETQ. This CDR3 is 14 amino acids long. The CDR3 nucleotides are TGCGCCAGCAGCTATACAGGGTTAACAGATACGCAGTATTTT. This encodes CASSYTGLTDTQYF.

The chain joins TRBV6-5 to TRBJ2-5; 10 bases fit TRBD2. This CDR3 is built from 15 residues. CDR1 and CDR2 (germline): MNHEY, SVGAGI. The ends lost 2 bases at V and 2 bases at J; junction bases unmatched: 2. The CDR3 DNA sequence: TGTGCCAGCAGTTACGAAGCGGGAGGGCAAGAGACCCAGTACTTC. Protein product: CASSYEAGGQETQYF.

V gene TRBV18 combines with J gene TRBJ1-5, with D perhaps TRBD1 (5 bases). Deletions cut 6 bases from V and 4 bases from J, with 16 bases between. The CDR3 spans 15 residues. The germline CDR1 and CDR2 sequences are KGHSH and LQKENI. The CDR3 is CASSEGTSGNQPQHF. The CDR3 nucleotides read TGTGCCAGCTCGGAAGGGACGTCCGGGAATCAGCCCCAGCATTTT.

The chain combines TRBV29-1 with TRBJ2-7, with TRBD2 as a possible D gene (6 bases). With 6 bases removed from V and 1 base from J, the gap between germline ends came to 16 bases. CDR3 length: 14 residues. Germline assignment: CDR1 SQVTM and CDR2 ANQGSEA. CDR3 amino acids: CSVPKKEGSYEQYF. The CDR3 bases are TGCAGCGTACCTAAGAAGGAGGGTTCCTACGAGCAGTACTTC.

This chain joins TRBV6-6 and TRBJ1-1; D gene unclear. The ends were cut back, 6 bases at V and 1 base at J, with 18 bases in the middle. The CDR3 spans 16 residues. Germline V gene sequence: CDR1 MNHNY, CDR2 SVGAGI (reference sequence). CDR3 residues: CASSNQRGGENTEAFF. In nucleotides, the CDR3 is TGTGCCAGCAGCAACCAGCGGGGTGGGGAGAACACTGAAGCTTTCTTT.

This clone appeared a single time. The genes are TRBV5-1 and TRBJ2-1, with 9 bases matching TRBD2. Germline loops: CDR1 SGHRS, CDR2 YFSETQ. Unmatched junction bases numbered 5, after V lost 0 bases and J lost 7 bases. The CDR3 is 15 amino acids. The CDR3: CASSLDSGRRNEQFF. DNA for the CDR3: TGCGCCAGCAGCTTGGACAGCGGGAGGCGTAATGAGCAGTTCTTC.

This rearrangement joins TRBV28 to TRBJ2-3, with D unresolved. The CDR3 is 14 residues long. CDR1 is MDHEN, CDR2 SYDVKM, per germline. CDR3 in amino acids: CAIKAHSSTDTQYF. The CDR3 DNA reads as TGTGCGATTAAAGCGCATTCTAGCACAGATACGCAGTATTTT.

The DNA of the CDR3 is TGTGCCAGCTCACCGTCCGGACTAGCGGGAGCCCACGAGCAGTACTTC. Amino acids: CASSPSGLAGAHEQYF. The V gene is TRBV18, the J gene TRBJ2-7; 13 positions match TRBD2. The V gene's germline CDR1 is KGHSH and CDR2 LQKENI. V shed 3 bases, J shed 5 bases, and the junction held 7 bases outside the gene matches. This CDR3 contains 16 residues.

The chain employs TRBV19 and TRBJ1-1; no clear D. Germline CDR1 is LNHDA and CDR2 is SQIVND (reference sequence). This CDR3 has 14 amino acids. V lost 3 bases, J lost 5 bases, and 13 bases lay in between. CDR3 amino acids: CASSIRPGSTEAFF. CDR3 nucleotide sequence: TGTGCCAGTAGTATTCGGCCGGGATCTACTGAAGCTTTCTTT.